This T cell receptor beta chain was identified in a study of human T cells and chemical hapten exposure. At the level of the study: The study enrolled mostly female patients with alopecia areata, totalis or universalis. General observations from the study: Expanded TCR sets contained significantly more large CDR3 similarity clusters than controls. Positive correlation was observed between PT1 expanded TCR counts and patch test score.

Regarding this clonotype: Antigen unknown.

The time point was: pre-sensitization, week 0. The treatment: therapeutic diphenylcyclopropenone sensitization with weekly scalp DPC. Blood was collected ahead of every patch test applied. V lost 7 bases to trimming and J lost 7 bases, with 19 bases between them. The CDR3 contains 14 residues. Germline CDR1 is MGHDK and CDR2 is SYGVNS. TCRdb independently ran MiXCR on the RACE reads; one entry per CDR3 protein. The data hold roughly 38,000 distinct CDR3 sequences, with less than 8.5% observed a single time. Sequencing used whole blood, obtained in connection with sensitization to the hapten diphenylcyclopropenone (DPC). This TCR derives from a woman in her forties or fifties with alopecia areata. Some clones in this sample may be carry-over from other donors' samples. The chain employs TRBV25-1 and TRBJ1-2; D possibly corresponds to TRBD1 (6 bases). In nucleotides, the CDR3 is TGTGCCAGCAATGAGGGGGGACGGGACCCTGGCTACACCTTC. Its protein is CASNEGGRDPGYTF.